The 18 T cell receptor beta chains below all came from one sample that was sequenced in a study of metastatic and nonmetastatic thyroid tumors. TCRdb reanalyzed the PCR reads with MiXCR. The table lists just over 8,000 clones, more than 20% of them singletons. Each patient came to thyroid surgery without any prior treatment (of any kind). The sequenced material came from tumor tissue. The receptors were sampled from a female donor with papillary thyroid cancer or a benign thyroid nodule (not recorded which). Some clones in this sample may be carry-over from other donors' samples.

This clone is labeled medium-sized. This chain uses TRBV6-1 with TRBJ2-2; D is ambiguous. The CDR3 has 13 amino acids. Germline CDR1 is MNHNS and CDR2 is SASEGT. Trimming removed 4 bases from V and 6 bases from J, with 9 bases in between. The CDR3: CASSGPWPGELFF. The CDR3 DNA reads TGTGCCAGCAGTGGGCCTTGGCCCGGGGAGCTGTTTTTT.

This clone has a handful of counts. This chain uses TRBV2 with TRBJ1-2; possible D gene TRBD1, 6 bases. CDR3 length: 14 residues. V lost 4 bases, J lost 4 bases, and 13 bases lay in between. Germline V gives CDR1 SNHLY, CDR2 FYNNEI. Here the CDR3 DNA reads TGTGCCAGCAGTGGCCCGGGGGGGCCCTATGGCTACACCTTC. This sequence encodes CASSGPGGPYGYTF. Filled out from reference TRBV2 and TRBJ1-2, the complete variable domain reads EPEVTQTPSHQVTQMGQEVILRCVPISNHLYFYWYRQILGQKVEFLVSFYNNEISEKSEIFDDQFSVERPDGSNFTLKIRSTKLEDSAMYFCASSGPGGPYGYTFGSGTRLTVV.

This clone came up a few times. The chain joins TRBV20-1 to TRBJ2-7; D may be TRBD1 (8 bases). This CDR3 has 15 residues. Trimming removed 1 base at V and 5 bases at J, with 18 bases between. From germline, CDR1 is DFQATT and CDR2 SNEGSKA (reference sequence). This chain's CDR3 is CSARGPGQGGDEQYF. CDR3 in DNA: TGCAGTGCTAGAGGTCCCGGACAGGGAGGGGACGAGCAGTACTTC.

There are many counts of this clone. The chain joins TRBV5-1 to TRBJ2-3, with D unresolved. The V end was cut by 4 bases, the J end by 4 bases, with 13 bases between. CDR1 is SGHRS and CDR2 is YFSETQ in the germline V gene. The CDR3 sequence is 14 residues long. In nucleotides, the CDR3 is TGCGCCAGCAGCCTTGCCCCCTCCCCAGATACGCAGTATTTT. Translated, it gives CASSLAPSPDTQYF.

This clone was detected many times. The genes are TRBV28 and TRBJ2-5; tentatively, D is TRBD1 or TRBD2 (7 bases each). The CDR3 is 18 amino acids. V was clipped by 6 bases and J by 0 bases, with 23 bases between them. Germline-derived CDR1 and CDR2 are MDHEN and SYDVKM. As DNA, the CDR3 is TGTGCCAGCAGCATAACGCGGGGCAGGGGGGGGTACCAAGAGACCCAGTACTTC. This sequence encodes CASSITRGRGGYQETQYF.

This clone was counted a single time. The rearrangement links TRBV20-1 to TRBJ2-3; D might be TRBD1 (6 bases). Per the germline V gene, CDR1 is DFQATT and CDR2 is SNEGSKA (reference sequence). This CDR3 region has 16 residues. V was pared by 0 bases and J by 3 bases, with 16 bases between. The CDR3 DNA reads TGCAGTGCTAGAGATCCCCTAGGGGGAGAGACAGATACGCAGTATTTT. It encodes CSARDPLGGETDTQYF.

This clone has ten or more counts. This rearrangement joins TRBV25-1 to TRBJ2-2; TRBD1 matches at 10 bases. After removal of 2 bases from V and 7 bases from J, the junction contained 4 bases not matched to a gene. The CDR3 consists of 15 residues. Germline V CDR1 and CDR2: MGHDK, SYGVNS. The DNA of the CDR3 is TGTGCCAGCAGTGAACGACAGGGGGCGGGCGGGGAGCTGTTTTTT. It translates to CASSERQGAGGELFF. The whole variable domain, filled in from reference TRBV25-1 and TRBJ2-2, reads EADIYQTPRYLVIGTGKKITLECSQTMGHDKMYWYQQDPGMELHLIHYSYGVNSTEKGDLSSESTVSRIRTEHFPLTLESARPSHTSQYLCASSERQGAGGELFFGEGSRLTVL.

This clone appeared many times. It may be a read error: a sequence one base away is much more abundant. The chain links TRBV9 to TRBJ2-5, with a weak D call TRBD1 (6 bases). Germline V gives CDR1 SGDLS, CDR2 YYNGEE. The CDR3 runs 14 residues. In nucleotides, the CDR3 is TGTACCAGCAGCGTAGCACAGGGTTGGGAGACCCAGTACTTC. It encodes CTSSVAQGWETQYF.

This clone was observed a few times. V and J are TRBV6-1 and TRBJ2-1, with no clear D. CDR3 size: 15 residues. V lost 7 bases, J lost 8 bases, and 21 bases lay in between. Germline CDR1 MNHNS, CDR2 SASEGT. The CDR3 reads CASKVKGITSYEQFF. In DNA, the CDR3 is TGTGCCAGCAAAGTTAAGGGAATTACCTCGTATGAGCAGTTCTTC.

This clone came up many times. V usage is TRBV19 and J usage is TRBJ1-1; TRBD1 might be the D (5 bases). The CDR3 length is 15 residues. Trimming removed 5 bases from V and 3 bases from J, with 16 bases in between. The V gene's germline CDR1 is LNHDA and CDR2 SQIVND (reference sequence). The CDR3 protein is CASSPSADIHTEAFF. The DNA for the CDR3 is TGTGCCAGTAGTCCCTCAGCGGACATTCACACTGAAGCTTTCTTT. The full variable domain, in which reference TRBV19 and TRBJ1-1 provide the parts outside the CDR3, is DGGITQSPKYLFRKEGQNVTLSCEQNLNHDAMYWYRQDPGQGLRLIYYSQIVNDFQKGDIAEGYSVSREKKESFPLTVTSAQKNPTAFYLCASSPSADIHTEAFFGQGTRLTVV.

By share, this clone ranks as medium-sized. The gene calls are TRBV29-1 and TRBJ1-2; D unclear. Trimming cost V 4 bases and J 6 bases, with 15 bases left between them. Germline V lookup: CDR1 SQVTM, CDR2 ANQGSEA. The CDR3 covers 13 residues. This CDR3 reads CSVAPAGEHGYTF. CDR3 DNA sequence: TGCAGCGTTGCCCCGGCAGGCGAACATGGCTACACCTTC.

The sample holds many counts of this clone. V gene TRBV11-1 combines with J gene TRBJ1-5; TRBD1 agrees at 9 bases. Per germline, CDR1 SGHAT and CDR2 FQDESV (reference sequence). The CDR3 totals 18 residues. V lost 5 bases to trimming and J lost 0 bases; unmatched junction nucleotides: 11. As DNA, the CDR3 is TGTGCCAGCAGCCTTAACAGGGGGCCCCCTGATAGCAATCAGCCCCAGCATTTT. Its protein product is CASSLNRGPPDSNQPQHF.

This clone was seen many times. The CDR3 is CASSLRGLAGDEQYF. In DNA, the CDR3 is TGTGCCAGCAGCTTACGGGGACTAGCGGGGGACGAGCAGTACTTC. V usage is TRBV7-3 and J usage is TRBJ2-7; the match to TRBD2 covers 14 bases. Germline CDR1 reads SGHTA; CDR2 reads FQGTGA. V trimming: 2 bases; J trimming: 5 bases; junction bases outside the gene matches: 2. The length of the CDR3 is 15 residues.

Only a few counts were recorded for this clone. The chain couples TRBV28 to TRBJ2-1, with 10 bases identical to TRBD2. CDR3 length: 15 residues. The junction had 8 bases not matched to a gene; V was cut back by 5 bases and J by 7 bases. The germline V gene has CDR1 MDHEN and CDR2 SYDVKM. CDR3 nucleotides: TGTGCCAGCAGTCATCCGGGACTAGCGTCGAATGAGCAGTTCTTC. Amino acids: CASSHPGLASNEQFF.

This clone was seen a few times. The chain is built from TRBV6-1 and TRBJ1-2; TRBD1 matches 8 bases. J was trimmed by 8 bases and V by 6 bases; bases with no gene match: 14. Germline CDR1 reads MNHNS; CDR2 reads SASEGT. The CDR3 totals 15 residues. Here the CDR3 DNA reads TGTGCCAGCAGCCGACTTGGGGACAGGAGGAAAGGCTACACCTTC. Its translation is CASSRLGDRRKGYTF.

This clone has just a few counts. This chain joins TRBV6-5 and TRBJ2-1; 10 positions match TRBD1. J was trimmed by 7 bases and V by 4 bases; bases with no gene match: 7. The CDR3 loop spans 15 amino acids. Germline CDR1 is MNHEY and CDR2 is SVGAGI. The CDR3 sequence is CASSSPRTGGNEQFF. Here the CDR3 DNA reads TGTGCCAGCAGTTCTCCTAGGACAGGGGGGAATGAGCAGTTCTTC.

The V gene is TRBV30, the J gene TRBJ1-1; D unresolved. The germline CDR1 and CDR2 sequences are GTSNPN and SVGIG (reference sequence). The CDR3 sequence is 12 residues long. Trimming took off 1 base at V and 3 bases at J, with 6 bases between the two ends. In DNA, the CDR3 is TGTGCCTGGAGTGGAGCATACACTGAAGCTTTCTTT. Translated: CAWSGAYTEAFF.

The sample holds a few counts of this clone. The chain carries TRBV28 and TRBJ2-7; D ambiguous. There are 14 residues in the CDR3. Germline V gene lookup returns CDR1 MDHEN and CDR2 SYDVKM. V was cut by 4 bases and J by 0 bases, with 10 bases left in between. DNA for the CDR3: TGTGCCAGCAGTTCCTGGGCCACCTCCTACGAGCAGTACTTC. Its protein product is CASSSWATSYEQYF.